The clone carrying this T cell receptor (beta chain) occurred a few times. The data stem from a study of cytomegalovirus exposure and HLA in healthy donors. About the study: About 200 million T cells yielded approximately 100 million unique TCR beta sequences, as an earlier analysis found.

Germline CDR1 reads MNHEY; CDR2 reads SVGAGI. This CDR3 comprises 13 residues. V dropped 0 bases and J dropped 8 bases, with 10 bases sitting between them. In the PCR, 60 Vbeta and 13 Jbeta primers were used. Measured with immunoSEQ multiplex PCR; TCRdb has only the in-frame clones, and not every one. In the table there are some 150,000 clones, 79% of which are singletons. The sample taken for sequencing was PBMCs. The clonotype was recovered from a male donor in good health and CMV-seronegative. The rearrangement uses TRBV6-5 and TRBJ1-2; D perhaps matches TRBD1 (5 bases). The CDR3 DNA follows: TGTGCCAGCAGTTACTCGGGCGGGGGGGGCTACACCTTC. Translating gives CASSYSGGGGYTF.